These 29 T cell receptor beta chains were all obtained from the same sample, sequenced in a study of cytomegalovirus exposure and HLA in healthy donors. Using immunoSEQ multiplex PCR, the repertoire was profiled, and TCRdb retains in-frame clones only, with some absent. The sample gives roughly 130,000 clones, roughly 86% of which show up once; over 3% is in the top ten. Sequenced material: PBMCs. The receptors stem from a man aged 25 to 40 in good health and CMV-seronegative.

This sequence joins TRBV2 and TRBJ2-7, with TRBD2 as a possible D gene (5 bases). This CDR3 has 13 amino acids. The germline V and J ends were trimmed by 6 bases and 1 base, with 10 bases remaining between them. The germline gives CDR1 SNHLY, CDR2 FYNNEI. This CDR3 reads CASRWTASYEQYF. As DNA, the CDR3 is TGTGCCAGCAGGTGGACTGCTTCCTACGAGCAGTACTTC.

A few counts support this clone. The rearrangement links TRBV7-8 to TRBJ1-1; no definite D call. Germline CDR1 SGHVS, CDR2 FQNEAQ. Trimming removed 5 bases from V and 1 base from J, with 11 bases in between. CDR3 length equals 14 residues. CDR3 DNA: TGTGCCAGCAGCGCTTGGTCGGGGAACACTGAAGCTTTCTTT. Translation gives CASSAWSGNTEAFF.

Points on this clone: Without the conserved terminal phenylalanine or tryptophan, this CDR3 likely stems from a read error. The limits of the CDR3 on the DNA are not certain, so only TCRdb's listed CDR3 is given. The chain uses TRBV3-1 (or the pseudogene TRBV3-2) and TRBJ2-3; the tabulated D call, TRBD2, remains unverified against the DNA. 8 amino acids form the CDR3, both terminal residues included. Germline V gives CDR1 LGHDT, CDR2 YNNKEL (reference sequence). Here the CDR3 reads CASPEDSP.

The V gene is TRBV5-6, the J gene TRBJ1-5; 8 bases line up with TRBD1. This CDR3 has 14 amino acids. J was trimmed by 5 bases and V by 3 bases; bases with no gene match: 4. CDR1 is SGHDT, CDR2 YYEEEE, per germline. The CDR3 DNA sequence: TGTGCCAGCAGCTCAGGACAGGGATATCAGCCCCAGCATTTT. This codes for CASSSGQGYQPQHF.

The J gene is TRBJ1-3, the V gene TRBV13; 7 bases agree with TRBD1. The CDR3 runs to 14 residues. Looked up from germline, CDR1 is PRHDT and CDR2 is FYEKMQ (reference sequence). The V and J ends lost 4 bases and 2 bases, in that order; junction bases with no gene match: 2. CDR3 residues: CASSSTGAGNTIYF. CDR3 in DNA: TGTGCCAGCAGCTCCACAGGGGCTGGAAACACCATATATTTT.

The rearrangement links TRBV6-1 to TRBJ2-7, with D perhaps TRBD2 (5 bases). V lost 5 bases, J lost 0 bases, and 11 bases lay in between. Germline V gene sequence: CDR1 MNHNS, CDR2 SASEGT. This CDR3 spans 14 amino acids. The CDR3 DNA follows: TGTGCCAGCAGTCTTCCCGGGATCTCCTACGAGCAGTACTTC. Translated: CASSLPGISYEQYF.

The table lists this clone with a count of one. CDR3 sequence reads: CASRLGQSSYNSPLHF. The CDR3 DNA is TGTGCCAGCAGACTCGGACAGAGCTCCTATAATTCACCCCTCCACTTT. The chain links TRBV27 to TRBJ1-6, with D maybe TRBD1 (6 bases). V was pared by 6 bases and J by 0 bases, with 12 bases between. CDR1 MNHEY and CDR2 SMNVEV come from the germline V gene (reference sequence). The CDR3 runs 16 residues.

This chain's CDR3 is CASSRADRGLYEQYF. The CDR3 DNA sequence: TGTGCCAGCAGCCGGGCGGACAGGGGACTCTACGAGCAGTACTTC. The chain is built from TRBV5-7 and TRBJ2-7; 9 positions agree with TRBD1. TRBV5-7 is labeled an ORF, and its function is uncertain. Unmatched junction bases numbered 8, after V lost 4 bases and J lost 3 bases. This CDR3 region has 15 residues.

The rearrangement joins TRBV2 to TRBJ1-5; no definite D call. From germline, CDR1 is SNHLY and CDR2 FYNNEI. CDR3 length: 15 residues. Trimming pared 1 base from V and 0 bases from J, leaving 7 bases between. Written as DNA, the CDR3 is TGTGCCAGCAGTGAAGAGCTCCTTAGCAATCAGCCCCAGCATTTT. Encoded protein: CASSEELLSNQPQHF.

V and J are TRBV6-5 and TRBJ2-7, with D tentatively TRBD1 (6 bases). Trimming took off 6 bases at V and 2 bases at J, with 11 bases between the two ends. Per germline, CDR1 MNHEY and CDR2 SVGAGI. The CDR3 extends over 13 amino acids. CDR3 residues: CASSQDRTYEQYF. DNA of the CDR3: TGTGCCAGCAGCCAAGACAGGACCTACGAGCAGTACTTC.

The gene calls are TRBV19 and TRBJ1-1, with TRBD1 identical over 9 bases. This CDR3 has 12 amino acids. Germline-derived CDR1 and CDR2 are LNHDA and SQIVND (reference sequence). The V and J ends lost 8 bases and 5 bases, in that order; junction bases with no gene match: 3. The CDR3 reads CASGTGWTEAFF. The CDR3 DNA reads TGTGCCAGTGGGACAGGGTGGACTGAAGCTTTCTTT. The variable domain in full, completed from reference TRBV19 and TRBJ1-1, reads DGGITQSPKYLFRKEGQNVTLSCEQNLNHDAMYWYRQDPGQGLRLIYYSQIVNDFQKGDIAEGYSVSREKKESFPLTVTSAQKNPTAFYLCASGTGWTEAFFGQGTRLTVV.

This clone is a singleton in its sample. The rearrangement joins TRBV7-9 to TRBJ2-2; 12 positions agree with TRBD1. J was trimmed by 6 bases and V by 8 bases; bases with no gene match: 4. CDR3 length: 14 amino acids. Germline V gene sequence: CDR1 SEHNR, CDR2 FQNEAQ (reference sequence). In DNA form, the CDR3 reads TGTGCCAGCGAACGGGACAGGGGGCCCGGGGAGCTGTTTTTT. This translates into CASERDRGPGELFF. Combining the CDR3 with reference TRBV7-9 and TRBJ2-2 gives the whole variable domain DTGVSQNPRHKITKRGQNVTFRCDPISEHNRLYWYRQTLGQGPEFLTYFQNEAQLEKSRLLSDRFSAERPKGSFSTLEIQRTEQGDSAMYLCASERDRGPGELFFGEGSRLTVL.

This clone was found a few times. The J gene is TRBJ1-6, the V gene TRBV6-5; D is ambiguous. CDR1 MNHEY and CDR2 SVGAGI come from the germline V gene. V was shortened by 5 bases and J by 1 base, with 9 bases between the two germline ends. The length of the CDR3 is 15 residues. The CDR3 is CASSIGGSYNSPLHF. CDR3 sequence (DNA): TGTGCCAGCAGTATCGGCGGGTCCTATAATTCACCCCTCCACTTT.

This clone came up once. CDR3 in DNA: TGTGCCAGCAGCTTAGAGGGACAGCCGAACACCGGGGAGCTGTTTTTT. It translates to CASSLEGQPNTGELFF. V and J are TRBV11-3 and TRBJ2-2; 7 bases agree with TRBD1. The germline V gene encodes CDR1 SGHNT and CDR2 YENEEA. V lost 0 bases and J lost 0; bases outside the gene matches: 1. This CDR3 is built from 16 residues.

The rearrangement uses TRBV7-9 and TRBJ1-5, with D maybe TRBD1 (6 bases). Germline V gene lookup returns CDR1 SEHNR and CDR2 FQNEAQ (reference sequence). Trimming took off 5 bases at V and 0 bases at J, with 11 bases between the two ends. The CDR3 loop spans 15 amino acids. The chain's CDR3 is CASSQLGHSNQPQHF. CDR3 in DNA: TGTGCCAGCAGCCAACTGGGACATAGCAATCAGCCCCAGCATTTT.

The rearrangement joins TRBV2 to TRBJ1-2, with D tentatively TRBD1 (6 bases). This CDR3 has 13 amino acids. Trimming cost V 6 bases and J 2 bases, with 10 bases left between them. Per germline, CDR1 SNHLY and CDR2 FYNNEI. The CDR3 DNA follows: TGTGCCAGCAGGGAACAGGGCAACTATGGCTACACCTTC. The encoded protein is CASREQGNYGYTF.

The chain recombines TRBV9 with TRBJ2-7; D is undetermined. The germline V and J ends were trimmed by 0 bases and 5 bases, with 15 bases remaining between them. Germline CDR1 is SGDLS and CDR2 is YYNGEE. The CDR3 runs 15 residues. The CDR3 nucleotides read TGTGCCAGCAGCGTAGTCCCGGGTAGGTCCGACGAGCAGTACTTC. Its translation is CASSVVPGRSDEQYF.

The J gene is TRBJ2-2, the V gene TRBV2, with 9 bases lining up with TRBD2. There are 17 residues in the CDR3. V trimming: 5 bases; J trimming: 5 bases; junction bases outside the gene matches: 12. The germline gives CDR1 SNHLY, CDR2 FYNNEI. CDR3 sequence (DNA): TGTGCCAGCAGTCTACTAGCGGGTGGTTTAGGAACCGGGGAGCTGTTTTTT. Protein: CASSLLAGGLGTGELFF.

The rearrangement joins TRBV28 to TRBJ2-2; 7 nucleotides match TRBD2. Trimming at V came to 7 bases and at J to 3 bases, leaving 11 bases not matched to a gene. Germline V gene sequence: CDR1 MDHEN, CDR2 SYDVKM. The CDR3 runs to 16 residues. The CDR3 DNA sequence: TGTGCCAGCAACCCGTCGGTGGGAGGGCACACCGGGGAGCTGTTTTTT. This encodes CASNPSVGGHTGELFF.

The chain is built from TRBV9 and TRBJ2-1, with D perhaps TRBD2 (7 bases). Germline values: CDR1 SGDLS, CDR2 YYNGEE. The CDR3 contains 15 residues. The germline V and J ends were trimmed by 7 bases and 2 bases, with 16 bases remaining between them. The CDR3 DNA follows: TGTGCCAGCGGAGGGAGGGGGGGCCCCTACAATGAGCAGTTCTTC. Protein product: CASGGRGGPYNEQFF.

The genes are TRBV19 and TRBJ1-5, with 10 bases aligning to TRBD1. Germline loops: CDR1 LNHDA, CDR2 SQIVND (reference sequence). Trimming cost V 5 bases and J 6 bases; bases outside gene matches: 4. This CDR3 contains 14 residues. The CDR3 DNA follows: TGTGCCAGTAGTTTCCGGGACAGGGGTCAGCCCCAGCATTTT. This codes for CASSFRDRGQPQHF.

The chain has TRBV19 and TRBJ1-2; TRBD1 is a possible D gene (5 bases). V was cut by 4 bases and J by 4 bases, with 19 bases left in between. CDR3 length equals 16 residues. Germline loops: CDR1 LNHDA, CDR2 SQIVND (reference sequence). DNA for the CDR3: TGTGCCAGTAGTACCCGGGACTCCATGAGGTTCTATGGCTACACCTTC. Translated, it gives CASSTRDSMRFYGYTF.

The rearrangement uses TRBV4-1 and TRBJ2-5, with D unresolved. Germline CDR1 MGHRA, CDR2 YSYEKL. V was trimmed by 4 bases and J by 1 base, leaving 7 bases between them. The CDR3 is 13 amino acids. CDR3 sequence reads: CASSPQRQETQYF. CDR3 in DNA: TGCGCCAGCAGCCCGCAGCGCCAAGAGACCCAGTACTTC.

The V gene is TRBV7-2, the J gene TRBJ1-3; D perhaps matches TRBD1 (6 bases). The germline V gene has CDR1 SGHTA and CDR2 FQGNSA. Trimming took off 5 bases at V and 0 bases at J, with 11 bases between the two ends. This CDR3 is 15 amino acids long. CDR3 in amino acids: CASSPGQLSGNTIYF. The CDR3, as DNA: TGTGCCAGCAGCCCAGGACAGCTCTCTGGAAACACCATATATTTT.

The chain has TRBV5-5 and TRBJ2-7, with a possible D match to TRBD2 (6 bases). Germline V lookup: CDR1 SGHKS, CDR2 YYEKEE (reference sequence). This CDR3 is built from 15 residues. V was trimmed by 4 bases and J by 4 bases, leaving 18 bases between them. The CDR3 region is CASSHAGGWMYEQYF. The CDR3 DNA sequence: TGTGCCAGCAGCCACGCCGGGGGTTGGATGTACGAGCAGTACTTC.

This rearrangement joins TRBV5-4 to TRBJ2-7, with 11 bases lining up with TRBD2. The germline CDR1 and CDR2 sequences are SGHNT and YYREEE (reference sequence). V was pared by 3 bases and J by 4 bases, with 6 bases of the junction left unmatched. The CDR3 is 15 residues long. The CDR3 spells CASSSLAGGRYEQYF. CDR3 DNA: TGTGCCAGCAGCTCCTTAGCGGGGGGGCGATACGAGCAGTACTTC.

The gene calls are TRBV25-1 and TRBJ2-1, with TRBD2 identical over 12 bases. V was clipped by 5 bases and J by 7 bases; unmatched bases: 3. The CDR3 has 14 residues. CDR1 is MGHDK and CDR2 is SYGVNS in the germline V gene. The CDR3 region is CASSLAGGLNEQFF. DNA for the CDR3: TGTGCCAGCAGTCTAGCGGGGGGGCTGAATGAGCAGTTCTTC.

The V and J genes are TRBV19 and TRBJ1-2; D gene ambiguous. Germline V gene lookup returns CDR1 LNHDA and CDR2 SQIVND (reference sequence). The V end lost 7 bases, the J end lost 4 bases, and 22 bases lay between the germline ends. CDR3 length: 16 amino acids. CDR3 loop: CASTPSSGHPGYGYTF. CDR3 bases: TGTGCCAGTACCCCAAGCAGCGGCCACCCCGGCTATGGCTACACCTTC.

The chain has TRBV9 and TRBJ2-1, with 9 bases aligning to TRBD1. Losses at the gene ends were 3 bases for V and 10 bases for J; bases not matched to a gene: 8. The germline CDR1 and CDR2 sequences are SGDLS and YYNGEE. CDR3 size: 14 residues. CDR3 residues: CASSEGTGSREQFF. CDR3 sequence (DNA): TGTGCCAGCAGCGAGGGGACAGGGAGTCGCGAGCAGTTCTTC.